This entry lists 27 T cell receptor beta chains sequenced from one sample in a study of cytomegalovirus exposure and HLA in healthy donors. Amplification used 60 Vbeta primers and 13 Jbeta primers. Using immunoSEQ multiplex PCR, the repertoire was profiled, and TCRdb retains in-frame clones only, with some absent. In the table there are 120,000 to 150,000 clones, around 86% of which are singletons. Specimen: PBMCs. The source is a woman in her 30s in good health and CMV-seronegative.

The chain couples TRBV7-9 to TRBJ2-7, with 8 bases identical to TRBD1. The CDR3 loop spans 15 amino acids. With 5 bases clipped from V and 5 bases from J, the junction kept 11 bases outside the gene matches. From germline, CDR1 is SEHNR and CDR2 FQNEAQ (reference sequence). CDR3 region: CASSDTGGRGDEQYF. The CDR3 nucleotides are TGTGCCAGCAGCGATACAGGGGGAAGGGGGGACGAGCAGTACTTC.

This rearrangement joins TRBV12-5 to TRBJ1-1; 9 nucleotides align to TRBD1. The CDR3 length is 17 residues. V was pared by 4 bases and J by 11 bases, with 20 bases of the junction left unmatched. Looked up from germline, CDR1 is LGHNT and CDR2 is FRNRAP. The CDR3 region has the DNA TGTGCTAGTGGTTGGGGGGGAACGACCGGGACAGGGTTTTCGGCTTTCTTT. Residues: CASGWGGTTGTGFSAFF.

The chain is built from TRBV15 and TRBJ1-5, with TRBD1 matching 7 bases. In germline, CDR1 is LNHNV, CDR2 YYDKDF (reference sequence). The CDR3 sequence is 15 residues long. Unmatched junction bases numbered 6, after V lost 5 bases and J lost 2 bases. The DNA of the CDR3 is TGTGCCACCAGCTGGGGACAGACGGGCAATCAGCCCCAGCATTTT. Translation: CATSWGQTGNQPQHF.

The rearrangement joins TRBV19 to TRBJ2-6; a weak D match, TRBD1 (6 bases). The V and J ends lost 2 bases and 1 base respectively, with 27 bases between them. Germline V CDR1 and CDR2: LNHDA, SQIVND (reference sequence). The CDR3 is 22 amino acids. CDR3 nucleotides: TGTGCCAGTAGTATAAGGGGGACCTGGGCTCGGGAAACAGGATCTGGGGCCAACGTCCTGACTTTC. It encodes CASSIRGTWARETGSGANVLTF.

CDR3 in amino acids: CASSPLGQPNEKLFF. DNA of the CDR3: TGTGCCAGCAGCCCATTGGGACAGCCTAATGAAAAACTGTTTTTT. This chain joins TRBV7-9 and TRBJ1-4, with 7 bases fitting TRBD1. J lost 3 bases, V lost 5 bases, and 6 bases had no gene match. This CDR3 spans 15 amino acids. CDR1 SEHNR and CDR2 FQNEAQ come from the germline V gene (reference sequence).

V usage is TRBV15 and J usage is TRBJ1-1; 8 bases map to TRBD1. The CDR3 covers 15 residues. The V gene's germline CDR1 is LNHNV and CDR2 YYDKDF (reference sequence). The J segment lost 5 bases and the V segment lost 0 bases, leaving 5 bases of the junction unmatched. CDR3 nucleotide sequence: TGTGCCACCAGCAGAGAAGGACAGGGTCAGACTGAAGCTTTCTTT. This gives the protein CATSREGQGQTEAFF.

This chain links TRBV4-3 with TRBJ1-2; perhaps TRBD1 as D (5 bases). The CDR3 length is 12 residues. Trimming pared 0 bases from V and 8 bases from J, leaving 7 bases between. The germline CDR1 and CDR2 sequences are LGHNA and YSLEER. The CDR3 nucleotides read TGCGCCAGCAGCCAAGACGGGGGAGGCTACACCTTC. This sequence encodes CASSQDGGGYTF.

In its sample, this clone was seen a few times. The chain has TRBV19 and TRBJ2-1; 9 nucleotides agree with TRBD1. The CDR3 contains 15 residues. The germline CDR1 and CDR2 sequences are LNHDA and SQIVND (reference sequence). V was pared by 7 bases and J by 6 bases, with 10 bases of the junction left unmatched. In DNA, the CDR3 is TGTGCCAGTATGGACGAGGACAGGGGTCCCAATGAGCAGTTCTTC. Protein: CASMDEDRGPNEQFF.

This chain connects TRBV6-1 to TRBJ1-2, with 7 bases fitting TRBD1. The CDR3 spans 15 residues. Germline CDR1 reads MNHNS; CDR2 reads SASEGT. After removal of 6 bases from V and 1 base from J, the junction contained 8 bases not matched to a gene. The CDR3 spells CASRGQPVLNYGYTF. Written as DNA, the CDR3 is TGTGCCAGCAGGGGACAGCCAGTCCTTAACTATGGCTACACCTTC.

The CDR3 sequence: CASSLELRGSTDTQYF. The CDR3 region has the DNA TGTGCCAGCAGCTTAGAGCTCAGGGGGAGCACAGATACGCAGTATTTT. The chain uses TRBV7-3 and TRBJ2-3; 7 bases align to TRBD1. Unmatched junction bases numbered 5, after V lost 2 bases and J lost 0 bases. This CDR3 comprises 16 residues. CDR1 SGHTA and CDR2 FQGTGA come from the germline V gene. Based on the CDR3 plus reference TRBV7-3 and TRBJ2-3, the full variable domain is GAGVSQTPSNKVTEKGKYVELRCDPISGHTALYWYRQSLGQGPEFLIYFQGTGAADDSGLPNDRFFAVRPEGSVSTLKIQRTERGDSAVYLCASSLELRGSTDTQYFGPGTRLTVL.

V gene TRBV12-5 combines with J gene TRBJ1-3, with no clear D. Germline V gives CDR1 LGHNT, CDR2 FRNRAP. The ends were cut back, 0 bases at V and 0 bases at J, with 15 bases in the middle. The CDR3 is 18 residues long. The CDR3 sequence: CASGLVTTGSYSGNTIYF. CDR3 coding DNA: TGTGCTAGTGGTTTGGTGACCACGGGGAGTTACTCTGGAAACACCATATATTTT.

V and J are TRBV2 and TRBJ2-2; D may be TRBD1 (5 bases). V was trimmed by 7 bases and J by 3 bases, leaving 18 bases between them. The CDR3 is 16 residues long. Germline V CDR1 and CDR2: SNHLY, FYNNEI. The CDR3: CASTPALGLYTGELFF. CDR3 bases: TGTGCCAGCACCCCAGCCCTGGGGCTGTACACCGGGGAGCTGTTTTTT.

V gene TRBV7-3 combines with J gene TRBJ2-1; 12 nucleotides line up with TRBD2. Trimming cost V 4 bases and J 10 bases; bases outside gene matches: 5. CDR3 length: 14 amino acids. Per germline, CDR1 SGHTA and CDR2 FQGTGA. CDR3 sequence (DNA): TGTGCCAGCAGCTCAATTCTAGCGGGAGGGGAGCAGTTCTTC. As protein: CASSSILAGGEQFF.

The gene calls are TRBV2 and TRBJ1-3, with TRBD1 as a possible D gene (5 bases). Trimming shortened V by 4 bases and J by 4 bases, and 11 bases separated the two germline ends. The CDR3 covers 14 residues. Germline CDR1 reads SNHLY; CDR2 reads FYNNEI. The CDR3: CASSVGGGGNTIYF. CDR3 nucleotide sequence: TGTGCCAGCAGTGTGGGCGGGGGGGGAAACACCATATATTTT.

The rearrangement uses TRBV28 and TRBJ1-1; 7 bases match TRBD1. The CDR3 totals 15 residues. J lost 1 base, V lost 4 bases, and 6 bases had no gene match. CDR1 is MDHEN and CDR2 is SYDVKM in the germline V gene. The chain's CDR3 is CASSSPGQPNTEAFF. CDR3 DNA: TGTGCCAGCAGTTCACCGGGACAGCCGAACACTGAAGCTTTCTTT. The full variable domain, with the rest looked up from reference TRBV28 and TRBJ1-1, is DVKVTQSSRYLVKRTGEKVFLECVQDMDHENMFWYRQDPGLGLRLIYFSYDVKMKEKGDIPEGYSVSREKKERFSLILESASTNQTSMYLCASSSPGQPNTEAFFGQGTRLTVV.

The V and J genes are TRBV19 and TRBJ2-5, with TRBD1 as a possible D gene (6 bases). The germline V gene has CDR1 LNHDA and CDR2 SQIVND (reference sequence). The CDR3 has 15 amino acids. The germline V and J ends were trimmed by 0 bases and 2 bases, with 10 bases remaining between them. DNA for the CDR3: TGTGCCAGTAGTATAGATCTGAGGGGGCAAGAGACCCAGTACTTC. This codes for CASSIDLRGQETQYF. Full variable domain (rest looked up from reference TRBV19 and TRBJ2-5): DGGITQSPKYLFRKEGQNVTLSCEQNLNHDAMYWYRQDPGQGLRLIYYSQIVNDFQKGDIAEGYSVSREKKESFPLTVTSAQKNPTAFYLCASSIDLRGQETQYFGPGTRLLVL.

The chain carries TRBV19 and TRBJ1-4, with D possibly being TRBD1 (6 bases). Looked up from germline, CDR1 is LNHDA and CDR2 is SQIVND (reference sequence). Trimming shortened V by 2 bases and J by 6 bases, and 16 bases separated the two germline ends. This CDR3 region has 16 residues. The CDR3 bases are TGTGCCAGTAGTATACGCCCGGGACAAGGCGATGAAAAACTGTTTTTT. Its translation is CASSIRPGQGDEKLFF.

This clone was seen a few times. The genes are TRBV5-1 and TRBJ2-3, with 7 bases lining up with TRBD2. The J segment lost 1 base and the V segment lost 4 bases, leaving 9 bases of the junction unmatched. CDR1 is SGHRS and CDR2 is YFSETQ in the germline V gene. The CDR3 is 16 amino acids. The CDR3 DNA reads as TGCGCCAGCAGCCCCCGGACTAGTCTCGGCACAGATACGCAGTATTTT. Its translation is CASSPRTSLGTDTQYF.

The chain combines TRBV6-4 with TRBJ2-1; 9 positions match TRBD1. Germline CDR1 is MRHNA and CDR2 is SNTAGT. Trimming at V came to 6 bases and at J to 3 bases, leaving 6 bases not matched to a gene. CDR3 length: 15 amino acids. CDR3 region: CASSPGTGNYNEQFF. The CDR3, as DNA: TGTGCCAGCAGCCCCGGGACAGGGAACTACAATGAGCAGTTCTTC.

The chain has TRBV27 and TRBJ2-7; possible D gene TRBD1, 5 bases. The CDR3 length is 13 residues. Germline CDR1 reads MNHEY; CDR2 reads SMNVEV (reference sequence). V was cut by 5 bases and J by 0 bases, with 8 bases left in between. CDR3 residues: CASSLTASYEQYF. The CDR3 nucleotides read TGTGCCAGCAGTCTGACAGCCTCCTACGAGCAGTACTTC.

The J gene is TRBJ2-1, the V gene TRBV5-1; 10 nucleotides align to TRBD1. J lost 7 bases, V lost 4 bases, and 8 bases had no gene match. Germline V gene data show CDR1 as SGHRS and CDR2 as YFSETQ. The length of the CDR3 is 15 residues. The CDR3: CASSLRTGGLNEQFF. The CDR3 nucleotides are TGCGCCAGCAGCCTGCGGACAGGGGGGTTGAATGAGCAGTTCTTC.

This clone has just a few counts. This rearrangement joins TRBV2 to TRBJ1-1; possibly TRBD1 for D (6 bases). The CDR3 sequence is 14 residues long. Germline loops: CDR1 SNHLY, CDR2 FYNNEI. V lost 7 bases to trimming and J lost 5 bases, with 17 bases between them. The DNA of the CDR3 is TGTGCCAGCACTTTGACAGAAGGGGGTACTGAAGCTTTCTTT. Residues: CASTLTEGGTEAFF.

This clone was observed a single time. The V and J genes are TRBV13 and TRBJ2-3; TRBD1 agrees at 8 bases. CDR1 PRHDT and CDR2 FYEKMQ come from the germline V gene (reference sequence). V was clipped by 0 bases and J by 4 bases; unmatched bases: 9. CDR3 length: 17 residues. The CDR3 loop is CASSLGTGGLMADTQYF. As DNA, the CDR3 is TGTGCCAGCAGCTTAGGAACAGGGGGTCTAATGGCAGATACGCAGTATTTT.

The chain employs TRBV19 and TRBJ2-5, with TRBD1 as a possible D gene (5 bases). In germline, CDR1 is LNHDA, CDR2 SQIVND (reference sequence). V lost 3 bases and J lost 1, with 9 bases in between. There are 14 residues in the CDR3. The CDR3 coding sequence is TGTGCCAGTAGTATGATAGGGGCCCAAGAGACCCAGTACTTC. Translated, it gives CASSMIGAQETQYF.

This sequence joins TRBV9 and TRBJ2-1; D not certain. CDR1 and CDR2 from the germline V gene are SGDLS and YYNGEE. There are 12 residues in the CDR3. V lost 0 bases and J 9 bases, leaving 7 bases between the germline ends. DNA for the CDR3: TGTGCCAGCAGCGTAGGGTCGGGTGAGCAGTTCTTC. It yields the protein CASSVGSGEQFF.

A single count supports this clone. The chain couples TRBV7-9 to TRBJ2-5; 11 bases align to TRBD2. The ends lost 1 base at V and 2 bases at J; junction bases unmatched: 3. This CDR3 comprises 16 residues. Germline assignment: CDR1 SEHNR and CDR2 FQNEAQ (reference sequence). The CDR3 protein is CASSLVRLAGQETQYF. In DNA form, the CDR3 reads TGTGCCAGCAGCTTAGTTAGACTAGCGGGACAAGAGACCCAGTACTTC.

Comment on this clone: The junction shows a germline mismatch at one end, possibly a read error. The J gene is TRBJ1-4, the V gene TRBV7-9; D not resolved. The CDR3 has 15 residues. The germline CDR1 and CDR2 sequences are SEHNR and FQNEAQ (reference sequence). CDR3 in amino acids: CSSSREASSNEKLFF. CDR3 nucleotides: TGTTCCAGCAGCCGCGAGGCGTCATCTAATGAAAAACTGTTTTTT.